The following is a TCR beta chain sequence with its context. Its target is not known. The PCR employed 60 Vbeta primers together with 13 Jbeta primers. The repertoire was sequenced with immunoSEQ multiplex PCR; TCRdb's copy has only in-frame clones and lacks some. The sample consists of approximately 87,000 clones, around 81% of them appearing once. The data are from a study of cytomegalovirus exposure and HLA in healthy donors. CDR1 SNHLY and CDR2 FYNNEI come from the germline V gene. V was clipped by 6 bases and J by 2 bases, with 13 bases between them. The CDR3 length is 14 residues. Study-level results: Sequencing artifact likely explains a cluster of highly shared sequence variants.

The clonotype was recovered from a woman in her 70s in good health and CMV-seropositive. The specimen was PBMCs. The chain carries TRBV2 and TRBJ1-2; tentatively, D is TRBD1 (5 bases). CDR3 bases: TGTGCCAGCAGCACCGACAGTGCGAACTATGGCTACACCTTC. Translated: CASSTDSANYGYTF.